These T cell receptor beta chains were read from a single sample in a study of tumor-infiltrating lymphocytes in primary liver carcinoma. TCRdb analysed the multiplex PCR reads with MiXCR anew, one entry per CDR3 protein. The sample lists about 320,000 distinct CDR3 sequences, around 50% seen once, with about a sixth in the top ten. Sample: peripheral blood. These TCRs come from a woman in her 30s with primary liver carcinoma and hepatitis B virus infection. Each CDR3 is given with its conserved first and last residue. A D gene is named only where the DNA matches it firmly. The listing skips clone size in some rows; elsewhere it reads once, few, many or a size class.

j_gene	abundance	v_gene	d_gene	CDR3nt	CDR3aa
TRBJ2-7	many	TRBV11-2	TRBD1	TGTGCCAGCAGCGCTACAGGGGGATCCTCCTACGAGCAGTACTTC	CASSATGGSSYEQYF
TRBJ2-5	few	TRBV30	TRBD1	TGTGCCTGGAGGGGGGTCAGGGGGCCAAATTACCAAGAGACCCAGTACTTC	CAWRGVRGPNYQETQYF
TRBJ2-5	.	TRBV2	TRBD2	TGTGCTAGCAAGAGGACTAGCGGGACCCAAGAGACCCAGTACTTC	CASKRTSGTQETQYF
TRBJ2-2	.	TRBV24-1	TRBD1	TGTGCCACCATTTGGACAGGGAACACCGGGGAGCTGTTTTTT	CATIWTGNTGELFF
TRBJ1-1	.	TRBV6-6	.	TGTGTCAGCAGTTTACAGGTGAACACTGAAGCTTTCTTT	CVSSLQVNTEAFF
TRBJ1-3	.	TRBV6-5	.	TGTGCCAGCAGAGGTTCTGGAAACACCATATATTTT	CASRGSGNTIYF
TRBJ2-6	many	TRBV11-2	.	TGTGCCAGCACCCAGACCATCTCTGGGGCCAACGTCCTGACTTTC	CASTQTISGANVLTF
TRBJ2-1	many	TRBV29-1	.	TGCAGCGCTAATTCGGCGGCGAGCTCCTACAATGAGCAGTTCTTC	CSANSAASSYNEQFF
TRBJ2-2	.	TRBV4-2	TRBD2	TGTGCTAGCAGCCAAGATTTCCCCCTAGCGGGATCCAACTGGGAGCTGTTTTTT	CASSQDFPLAGSNWELFF
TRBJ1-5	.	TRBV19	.	TGTGCCAGTAGTATAGAATGGCTGAAGGGTCAGCCCCAGCATTTT	CASSIEWLKGQPQHF
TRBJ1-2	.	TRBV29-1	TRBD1	TGCAGCGTGGGGGACAGGGCGTATGGCTACACCTTC	CSVGDRAYGYTF
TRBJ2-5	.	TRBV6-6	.	TGTGCCAGCGGTTACTCGCAAGAGACCCAGTACTTC	CASGYSQETQYF
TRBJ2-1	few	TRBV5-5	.	TGTGCCAGCAGCTTGCTAGGGGTCAATGAGCAGTTCTTC	CASSLLGVNEQFF
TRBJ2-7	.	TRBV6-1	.	TGTGCCAGCAGTCACCAGGGCTACGAGCAGTACTTC	CASSHQGYEQYF
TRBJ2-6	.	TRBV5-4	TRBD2	TGTGCCAGCAGCCCGCCGCGGGAGAAGGGATCTGGGGCCAACGTCCTGACTTTC	CASSPPREKGSGANVLTF
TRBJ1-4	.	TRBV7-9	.	TGTGCCAGCAGCCCGAAAGGAACAGGGTTCGGGCTTGTTGAAAAACTGTTTTTT	CASSPKGTGFGLVEKLFF
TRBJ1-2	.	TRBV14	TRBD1	TGTGCCAGCAGCCAAGATCCAGGGGGGCGCTTGGATGGCTACACCTTC	CASSQDPGGRLDGYTF
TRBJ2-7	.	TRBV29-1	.	TGCAGCGTTGGAGGGGCTAACTCCTACAAGCAGTACTTT	CSVGGANSYKQYF
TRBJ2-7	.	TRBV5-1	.	TGCGCCAGCGGCTTGGTACAGGGTGGCTACGAGCAGTACTTC	CASGLVQGGYEQYF
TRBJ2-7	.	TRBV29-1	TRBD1	TGCGGCGGAGGACAGGGTTCTTACGAGCAGTACTTC	CGGGQGSYEQYF
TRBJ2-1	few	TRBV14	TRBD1	TGTGCCAGCAGCCAATTAGGGACAGCTAATGAGCAGTTCTTC	CASSQLGTANEQFF
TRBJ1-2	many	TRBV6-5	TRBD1	TGTGCCAGCAGTTCAGCCGGGACAGGGGGGATTAAAGGCTATGGCTACACCTTC	CASSSAGTGGIKGYGYTF
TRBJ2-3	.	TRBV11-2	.	TGTGCCAGCAGCCCGAGTAAGACGTCGAGCACGGATACGCAGTATTTT	CASSPSKTSSTDTQYF
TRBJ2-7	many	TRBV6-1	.	TGTGCCAGCACCAGGACTCAACTATACGAGCAGTACTTC	CASTRTQLYEQYF
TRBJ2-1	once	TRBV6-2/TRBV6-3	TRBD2	TGTGCCAGCACACCCCGACTAGCGGGAGGGCCTGATGAGCAGTTCTTC	CASTPRLAGGPDEQFF
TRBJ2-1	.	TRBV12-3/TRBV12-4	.	TGTGCCAGCACCAACATGGACAGAATGTACAATGAGCAGTTCTTC	CASTNMDRMYNEQFF
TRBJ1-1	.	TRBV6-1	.	TGTGCCAGCAGTGAAGCGGTTTACAGGGCGAACACTGAAGCTTTCTTT	CASSEAVYRANTEAFF
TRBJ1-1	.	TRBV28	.	TGTGCCAGCAGTTTAGCTGGGGGTGAAGCTTTCTTT	CASSLAGGEAFF
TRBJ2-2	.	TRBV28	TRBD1	TGTGCCAGCAGCCCTTCGACAGGGGTAACCGGGGAACTGTTTTTT	CASSPSTGVTGELFF
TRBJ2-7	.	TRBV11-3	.	TGTGCCAGCAGCTTGGAATCCCGTTTTTCCTACGAGCAGTATTTC	CASSLESRFSYEQYF
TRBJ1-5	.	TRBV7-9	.	TGTGCCAGCAGCCCCCCCGCGACAGGTGACAATCAGCCCCAGCATTTT	CASSPPATGDNQPQHF
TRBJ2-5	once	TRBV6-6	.	TGTGCCAGCAGTGACGTGCGGGAGCCAGGGGTGACCCAGTACTTC	CASSDVREPGVTQYF
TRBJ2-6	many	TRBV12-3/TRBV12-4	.	TGTGCCAGCAGTTTGCCAGGGAATAGAGGTGGGGCCAACGTCCTGACTTTC	CASSLPGNRGGANVLTF
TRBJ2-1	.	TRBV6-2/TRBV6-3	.	TGTGCCAGCAGTCACAAAGTCAAGGATGAGCAGTTCTTC	CASSHKVKDEQFF
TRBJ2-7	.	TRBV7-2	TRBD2	TGTGCCAGCAGCCAACAAGCGGGAGGACTGATTTACGAGCAGTACTTC	CASSQQAGGLIYEQYF
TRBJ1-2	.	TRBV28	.	TGTGCCAGCAGTTTATTGGATTGGCGGGAAAACTATGGCTACACCTTC	CASSLLDWRENYGYTF
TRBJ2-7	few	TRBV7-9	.	TGTGCCAGCAGCTTAGTCCTCTACGAGCAGTACTTC	CASSLVLYEQYF
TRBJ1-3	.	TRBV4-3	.	TGCGCCAGCAGCCAGGAGACTAGTGGAAACACCATATATTTT	CASSQETSGNTIYF
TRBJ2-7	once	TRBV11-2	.	TGTGCCAGCAGCTCAGCTACTGACTACGAGCAGTACTTC	CASSSATDYEQYF
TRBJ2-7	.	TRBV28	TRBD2	TGTGCCAGCGGCAGACTAGCGAGCTACGAGCAGTACTTC	CASGRLASYEQYF
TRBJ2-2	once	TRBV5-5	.	TGTGTCAGCAGCTTGGCCGGGGAGCTGTTTTTT	CVSSLAGELFF
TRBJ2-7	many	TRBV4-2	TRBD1	TGTGCCAGCAGCCAACCGGGACAGGGGCAATACGAGCAGTACTTC	CASSQPGQGQYEQYF
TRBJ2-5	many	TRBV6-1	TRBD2	TGTGCCAGCAGTGAAAGTTTCCGACTAGCGGGAGAGACCCAGTACTTC	CASSESFRLAGETQYF
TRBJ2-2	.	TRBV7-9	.	TGTGCCAGCAGCCTCAGGGGTGGGGGCGATACCGGGGAGCTGTTTTTT	CASSLRGGGDTGELFF